There are many counts of the clone carrying this T cell receptor beta chain. This sample stems from a study of T-cell reconstitution after alpha-beta-depleted transplantation in children. A TCRbeta library incorporating unique molecular identifiers was prepared. TCRdb analysed the PCR reads with MiXCR anew, one entry per CDR3 protein. The repertoire consists of about 480,000 distinct CDR3 sequences, with around an eighth occurring once and the leading ten covering around 5.6%. Germline V gives CDR1 SEHNR, CDR2 FQNEAQ (reference sequence). This CDR3 region has 15 residues. Trimming at V came to 4 bases and at J to 4 bases, leaving 6 bases not matched to a gene.

The V gene is TRBV7-9, the J gene TRBJ2-2; 7 bases align to TRBD1. The TCR comes from a human donor who donated a stem cell graft to a child with combined immunodeficiency. This specimen consisted of PBMCs from the stem cell graft donor, obtained from the stem cell graft. The DNA for the CDR3 is TGTGCCAGCAGCTCGTCGGACAGGCGCACCGGGGAGCTGTTTTTT. It codes for CASSSSDRRTGELFF.